Following are 27 T cell receptor beta chains from one sample sequenced in a study of T cell responses to AZD1222 COVID-19 vaccine. TCRdb's copy holds only in-frame clones and misses some; the assay was immunoSEQ multiplex PCR. The table records 100,000 to 150,000 clones, roughly 88% of them present only once. This material consisted of peripheral blood, taken on day 0 of MenACWY control vaccination. These receptor sequences come from an adult in good health.

The chain carries TRBV28 and TRBJ2-5; TRBD2 is a possible D gene (7 bases). The V gene's germline CDR1 is MDHEN and CDR2 SYDVKM. V was cut by 3 bases and J by 2 bases, with 13 bases left in between. The CDR3 is 15 residues long. The CDR3 region is CASSFRGGPQETQYF. The CDR3 DNA follows: TGTGCCAGCAGTTTTAGGGGGGGTCCACAAGAGACCCAGTACTTC. Drawing the rest from reference TRBV28 and TRBJ2-5, the complete variable domain is DVKVTQSSRYLVKRTGEKVFLECVQDMDHENMFWYRQDPGLGLRLIYFSYDVKMKEKGDIPEGYSVSREKKERFSLILESASTNQTSMYLCASSFRGGPQETQYFGPGTRLLVL.

The DNA of the CDR3 is TGTGCTAGTGGAGTCGGGGTGACGAACACCGGGGAGCTGTTTTTT. This translates into CASGVGVTNTGELFF. V is TRBV12-5 and J is TRBJ2-2; perhaps TRBD2 as D (5 bases). The CDR3 totals 15 residues. With 6 bases removed from V and 0 bases from J, the gap between germline ends came to 11 bases. Germline values: CDR1 LGHNT, CDR2 FRNRAP. The whole variable domain, filled in from reference TRBV12-5 and TRBJ2-2, reads DARVTQTPRHKVTEMGQEVTMRCQPILGHNTVFWYRQTMMQGLELLAYFRNRAPLDDSGMPKDRFSAEMPDATLATLKIQPSEPRDSAVYFCASGVGVTNTGELFFGEGSRLTVL.

J is TRBJ1-6 and V is TRBV5-6; D gene uncertain. Germline loops: CDR1 SGHDT, CDR2 YYEEEE. The CDR3 covers 16 residues. Trimming removed 2 bases from V and 0 bases from J, with 9 bases in between. The CDR3 coding sequence is TGTGCCAGCAGCTTCAGTGGAAGCTCCTATAATTCACCCCTCCACTTT. Protein product: CASSFSGSSYNSPLHF.

This chain links TRBV6-2 or TRBV6-3 with TRBJ1-2; unclear D gene. V was trimmed by 5 bases and J by 2 bases, leaving 12 bases between them. Germline V gene sequence: CDR1 MNHEY, CDR2 SVGEGT. The CDR3 is 14 residues long. The CDR3 region has the DNA TGTGCCAGCAGTGCGGACGGAAGGAACTATGGCTACACCTTC. Protein product: CASSADGRNYGYTF.

This chain links TRBV7-9 with TRBJ2-5; weak D call: TRBD2 (6 bases). Trimming pared 1 base from V and 5 bases from J, leaving 14 bases between. The CDR3 is 15 residues long. Per the germline V gene, CDR1 is SEHNR and CDR2 is FQNEAQ (reference sequence). The CDR3 DNA reads TGTGCCAGCAGCTTAGTCGCCAGGGAGGTCGAGACCCAGTACTTC. Translating gives CASSLVAREVETQYF.

The V gene is TRBV7-2, the J gene TRBJ1-1, with TRBD1 matching 8 bases. V dropped 1 base and J dropped 7; count of bases not matched to a gene: 8. Germline V gene lookup returns CDR1 SGHTA and CDR2 FQGNSA. CDR3 size: 15 residues. The CDR3 here is CASSLGGTGIVEAFF. DNA for the CDR3: TGTGCCAGCAGCTTAGGGGGGACAGGAATCGTTGAAGCTTTCTTT.

This chain uses TRBV30 with TRBJ1-2; D uncertain. Looked up from germline, CDR1 is GTSNPN and CDR2 is SVGIG (reference sequence). The CDR3 contains 13 residues. V lost 3 bases, J lost 1 base, and 9 bases lay in between. Written as DNA, the CDR3 is TGTGCCTGGAGCCAAGGGAATAACTATGGCTACACCTTC. Encoded protein: CAWSQGNNYGYTF.

The chain is built from TRBV7-9 and TRBJ2-7; D gene ambiguous. Deletions cut 5 bases from V and 2 bases from J, with 10 bases between. This CDR3 spans 13 amino acids. Germline CDR1 is SEHNR and CDR2 is FQNEAQ (reference sequence). CDR3 sequence: CASSPSRAYEQYF. The CDR3 DNA follows: TGTGCCAGCAGCCCGAGTAGGGCCTACGAGCAGTACTTC.

This clone has a handful of counts. The V gene is TRBV10-3, the J gene TRBJ1-5; D not resolved. The CDR3 consists of 17 residues. The germline V gene has CDR1 ENHRY and CDR2 SYGVKD. V lost 4 bases and J lost 4, with 20 bases in between. DNA for the CDR3: TGTGCCATCAGTGGGGCCAGCGTAGGTCCTAGAAATCAGCCCCAGCATTTT. It is translated as CAISGASVGPRNQPQHF.

The chain has TRBV7-6 and TRBJ2-1, with a weak D call TRBD1 (6 bases). The CDR3 runs 15 residues. Trimming took 2 bases from V and 3 from J, leaving 11 bases between them. Germline-derived CDR1 and CDR2 are SGHVS and FNYEAQ. The CDR3, as DNA: TGTGCCAGCAGCTTACAGGGACAAGGCTACAATGAGCAGTTCTTC. Translation gives CASSLQGQGYNEQFF.

This chain uses TRBV18 with TRBJ1-1; D is unresolved. V gave up 3 bases and J gave up 5 bases, with 7 bases separating them. This CDR3 region has 12 residues. Germline assignment: CDR1 KGHSH and CDR2 LQKENI. CDR3 in amino acids: CASSPLGTEAFF. The DNA of the CDR3 is TGTGCCAGCTCACCGCTCGGGACTGAAGCTTTCTTT.

V gene TRBV5-1 combines with J gene TRBJ2-3; 9 bases match TRBD2. J lost 4 bases, V lost 2 bases, and 5 bases had no gene match. This CDR3 spans 15 amino acids. From germline, CDR1 is SGHRS and CDR2 YFSETQ. The CDR3, as DNA: TGCGCCAGCAGCTTAGCGGGAGGTTCATCAGATACGCAGTATTTT. Its protein is CASSLAGGSSDTQYF.

The chain uses TRBV12-3 or TRBV12-4 and TRBJ1-5, with D possibly TRBD1 on 6 matching bases. The V end lost 6 bases, the J end lost 6 bases, and 12 bases lay between the germline ends. This CDR3 contains 13 residues. CDR3 amino acids: CASRTGSSQPQHF. CDR3 coding DNA: TGTGCCAGCAGAACAGGGTCCAGTCAGCCCCAGCATTTT.

This sequence joins TRBV19 and TRBJ2-2, with 9 nucleotides matching TRBD2. CDR3 size: 15 residues. CDR1 and CDR2 from the germline V gene are LNHDA and SQIVND (reference sequence). J was trimmed by 7 bases and V by 8 bases; bases with no gene match: 11. The CDR3 spells CASLTAGGPNGELFF. CDR3 nucleotide sequence: TGTGCCAGTCTGACGGCGGGAGGGCCGAACGGGGAGCTGTTTTTT. The full variable domain, its missing parts supplied by reference TRBV19 and TRBJ2-2, is DGGITQSPKYLFRKEGQNVTLSCEQNLNHDAMYWYRQDPGQGLRLIYYSQIVNDFQKGDIAEGYSVSREKKESFPLTVTSAQKNPTAFYLCASLTAGGPNGELFFGEGSRLTVL.

The chain is built from TRBV27 and TRBJ2-7; D possibly corresponds to TRBD1 (7 bases). V was trimmed by 4 bases and J by 4 bases, leaving 14 bases between them. This CDR3 contains 14 residues. CDR1 is MNHEY and CDR2 is SMNVEV in the germline V gene (reference sequence). This CDR3 reads CASSYRQGGYEQYF. The CDR3 nucleotides read TGTGCCAGCAGTTATAGACAGGGAGGTTACGAGCAGTACTTC.

The chain is built from TRBV11-3 and TRBJ2-2, with no clear D. The CDR3 contains 13 residues. With 3 bases removed from V and 6 bases from J, the gap between germline ends came to 8 bases. Germline V CDR1 and CDR2: SGHNT, YENEEA. The CDR3 is CASSLPPSGELFF. CDR3 coding DNA: TGTGCCAGCAGCTTGCCCCCGTCCGGGGAGCTGTTTTTT.

V usage is TRBV28 and J usage is TRBJ1-1, with TRBD1 matching 10 bases. After removal of 7 bases from V and 0 bases from J, the junction contained 11 bases not matched to a gene. Germline V gene sequence: CDR1 MDHEN, CDR2 SYDVKM. The CDR3 totals 17 residues. Written as DNA, the CDR3 is TGTGCCAGCAAGAGGCCCGGGACAGGGGTTATGAACACTGAAGCTTTCTTT. Translating gives CASKRPGTGVMNTEAFF. Filled out from reference TRBV28 and TRBJ1-1, the complete variable domain reads DVKVTQSSRYLVKRTGEKVFLECVQDMDHENMFWYRQDPGLGLRLIYFSYDVKMKEKGDIPEGYSVSREKKERFSLILESASTNQTSMYLCASKRPGTGVMNTEAFFGQGTRLTVV.

This chain connects TRBV7-2 to TRBJ1-5, with TRBD1 as a possible D gene (6 bases). There are 18 residues in the CDR3. Germline CDR1 SGHTA, CDR2 FQGNSA. Trimming removed 1 base at V and 3 bases at J, with 19 bases between. CDR3 nucleotides: TGTGCCAGCAGCTTAGGGGTGCGGGGGGGCTCCAACAATCAGCCCCAGCATTTT. Translating it yields CASSLGVRGGSNNQPQHF.

The rearrangement joins TRBV30 to TRBJ2-7, with 7 bases lining up with TRBD1. There are 11 residues in the CDR3. Germline lookup yields CDR1 GTSNPN and CDR2 SVGIG (reference sequence). The junction had 4 bases not matched to a gene; V was cut back by 5 bases and J by 6 bases. CDR3 sequence: CAWSDRAEQYF. Written as DNA, the CDR3 is TGTGCCTGGTCTGACAGGGCCGAGCAGTACTTC. The full variable domain, rest sourced from reference TRBV30 and TRBJ2-7, is SQTIHQWPATLVQPVGSPLSLECTVEGTSNPNLYWYRQAAGRGLQLLFYSVGIGQISSEVPQNLSASRPQDRQFILSSKKLLLSDSGFYLCAWSDRAEQYFGPGTRLTVT.

V gene TRBV6-6 combines with J gene TRBJ2-5, with a possible D match to TRBD2 (5 bases). Germline CDR1 is MNHNY and CDR2 is SVGAGI (reference sequence). The CDR3 contains 16 residues. Trimming stripped 2 bases from V and 2 bases from J, with 15 bases between. The DNA of the CDR3 is TGTGCCAGCAGTTACGGTTGGGGAGTAGGACAAGAGACCCAGTACTTC. Translating gives CASSYGWGVGQETQYF.

This rearrangement joins TRBV6-6 to TRBJ2-3, with no clear D. The germline CDR1 and CDR2 sequences are MNHNY and SVGAGI (reference sequence). V was trimmed by 6 bases and J by 6 bases, leaving 22 bases between them. The CDR3 sequence is 16 residues long. The CDR3 protein is CASSRASGNVADTQYF. CDR3 coding DNA: TGTGCCAGCAGCCGAGCAAGTGGGAATGTGGCGGATACGCAGTATTTT.

This chain joins TRBV6-5 and TRBJ2-3; TRBD1 matches 7 bases. The CDR3 sequence is 15 residues long. J lost 4 bases, V lost 6 bases, and 10 bases had no gene match. Germline values: CDR1 MNHEY, CDR2 SVGAGI. The CDR3 DNA reads TGTGCCAGCAGAAACGCCAGGGGGAACGCAGATACGCAGTATTTT. It encodes CASRNARGNADTQYF.

J is TRBJ1-4 and V is TRBV7-9, with D possibly being TRBD1 (5 bases). V was pared by 6 bases and J by 7 bases, with 15 bases between. CDR3 length: 14 residues. CDR1 and CDR2 (germline): SEHNR, FQNEAQ (reference sequence). CDR3 region: CASSQDGGSEKLFF. CDR3 DNA: TGTGCCAGCAGTCAGGACGGGGGATCTGAAAAACTGTTTTTT.

V usage is TRBV5-1 and J usage is TRBJ2-5, with D unclear. V lost 1 base to trimming and J lost 3 bases, with 10 bases between them. Per germline, CDR1 SGHRS and CDR2 YFSETQ. The CDR3 loop spans 14 amino acids. In nucleotides, the CDR3 is TGCGCCAGCAGCTTGATGGGCAGCGAAGAGACCCAGTACTTC. Its protein is CASSLMGSEETQYF.

The chain links TRBV7-9 to TRBJ2-2; a weak D match, TRBD1 (6 bases). The CDR3 is made up of 14 amino acids. With 5 bases removed from V and 3 bases from J, the gap between germline ends came to 10 bases. CDR1 and CDR2 from the germline V gene are SEHNR and FQNEAQ (reference sequence). As DNA, the CDR3 is TGTGCCAGCAGCCCCGGACAGCACACCGGGGAGCTGTTTTTT. This translates into CASSPGQHTGELFF.

The chain combines TRBV6-5 with TRBJ2-1; 10 nucleotides align to TRBD2. Trimming cost V 6 bases and J 4 bases; bases outside gene matches: 6. CDR3 length equals 15 residues. Germline V gene data show CDR1 as MNHEY and CDR2 as SVGAGI. Here the CDR3 DNA reads TGTGCCAGCAGAATCGCTAGCGGGAGATACAATGAGCAGTTCTTC. Its protein is CASRIASGRYNEQFF.

About this clone itself: The junction differs from germline at one of its ends, possibly a read error. This chain links TRBV6-5 with TRBJ2-3, with TRBD2 matching 7 bases. Per the germline V gene, CDR1 is MNHEY and CDR2 is SVGAGI. CDR3 size: 15 residues. The CDR3 coding sequence is TGTGCCAGCGGTTACGGACGGGAGGGCACAGATACGCAGTATTTT. The encoded protein is CASGYGREGTDTQYF.